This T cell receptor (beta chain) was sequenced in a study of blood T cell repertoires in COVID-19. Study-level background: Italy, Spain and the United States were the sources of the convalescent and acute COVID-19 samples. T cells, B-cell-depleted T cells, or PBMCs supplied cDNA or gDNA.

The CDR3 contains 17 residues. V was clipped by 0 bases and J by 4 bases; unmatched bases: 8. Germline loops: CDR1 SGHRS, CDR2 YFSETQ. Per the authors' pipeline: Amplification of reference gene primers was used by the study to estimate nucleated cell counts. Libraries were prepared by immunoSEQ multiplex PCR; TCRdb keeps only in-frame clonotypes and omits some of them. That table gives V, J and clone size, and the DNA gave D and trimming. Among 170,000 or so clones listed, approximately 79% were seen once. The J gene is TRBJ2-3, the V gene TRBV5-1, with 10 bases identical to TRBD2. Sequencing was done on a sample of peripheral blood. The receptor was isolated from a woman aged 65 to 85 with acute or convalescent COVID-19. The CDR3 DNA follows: TGCGCCAGCAGCTTGGCCGTGGCTAGCGGGAGTGCAGATACGCAGTATTTT. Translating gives CASSLAVASGSADTQYF.